There are many counts of the clone carrying this T cell receptor beta chain. Its antigen is unknown. MiXCR reprocessed the PCR reads for TCRdb. The sample contains more than 15,000 clones, about 15% of which appear only once. Trimming took 3 bases from V and 0 from J, leaving 9 bases between them. This CDR3 is 15 amino acids long. The germline CDR1 and CDR2 sequences are MNHEY and SVGAGI. The entry originates in a study of metastatic and nonmetastatic thyroid tumors. Study-level points and caveats: Benign nodules reportedly had significantly lower TCR beta diversity than malignant thyroid tumors in blood and tumor.

Each patient came to thyroid surgery without any prior treatment (of any kind). The clonotype was recovered from a male donor with papillary thyroid cancer or a benign thyroid nodule (not recorded which). Some clones in this sample may be carry-over from other donors' samples. The chain employs TRBV6-5 and TRBJ1-3; D is possibly TRBD1 (5 bases). Material: blood. CDR3 coding DNA: TGTGCCAGCAGTTATATCGGGGGCTCTGGAAACACCATATATTTT. Its protein product is CASSYIGGSGNTIYF.